A single sample is the source of the 19 T cell receptor beta chains below, sequenced in a study of blood T cell repertoires in COVID-19. The protocol was immunoSEQ multiplex PCR, while the TCRdb copy is restricted to in-frame clones and leaves out a portion. This sample has 310,000 or so clones, with about 90% found just once. Sequences were obtained from peripheral blood. All receptors derive from a woman under 40 with COVID-19, enrolled during active disease.

The CDR3 sequence: CASSSAAGPYNEQFF. The CDR3 DNA is TGTGCCAGCAGCTCTGCAGCGGGACCATACAATGAGCAGTTCTTC. The chain carries TRBV11-2 and TRBJ2-1; 7 positions agree with TRBD2. The germline V gene has CDR1 SGHAT and CDR2 FQNNGV. With 4 bases clipped from V and 4 bases from J, the junction kept 7 bases outside the gene matches. This CDR3 spans 15 amino acids. Using reference TRBV11-2 and TRBJ2-1 for the parts outside the CDR3, the full variable domain is EAGVAQSPRYKIIEKRQSVAFWCNPISGHATLYWYQQILGQGPKLLIQFQNNGVVDDSQLPKDRFSAERLKGVDSTLKIQPAKLEDSAVYLCASSSAAGPYNEQFFGPGTRLTVL.

The V gene is TRBV11-2, the J gene TRBJ2-1, with 7 bases lining up with TRBD1. V dropped 5 bases and J dropped 6; count of bases not matched to a gene: 10. The germline gives CDR1 SGHAT, CDR2 FQNNGV. This CDR3 contains 15 residues. The CDR3 protein is CASSLDRVPGNEQFF. The CDR3 DNA sequence: TGTGCCAGCAGCCTTGACAGGGTTCCAGGCAATGAGCAGTTCTTC.

This sequence joins TRBV5-1 and TRBJ2-5; 10 bases align to TRBD1. The germline gives CDR1 SGHRS, CDR2 YFSETQ. V was clipped by 5 bases and J by 7 bases; unmatched bases: 8. There are 14 residues in the CDR3. CDR3 nucleotide sequence: TGCGCCAGCAGGGACAGGGGGTACGAAGGGACCCAGTACTTC. Translated, it gives CASRDRGYEGTQYF.

The chain uses TRBV27 and TRBJ2-7; the match to TRBD2 covers 15 bases. CDR1 is MNHEY and CDR2 is SMNVEV in the germline V gene (reference sequence). This CDR3 has 17 residues. The ends lost 5 bases at V and 6 bases at J; junction bases unmatched: 11. In DNA form, the CDR3 reads TGTGCCAGCAGTCCATCCCGGACTAGCGGGAGGGCTGTCGAGCAGTACTTC. This sequence encodes CASSPSRTSGRAVEQYF.

The CDR3 DNA reads as TGTGCCACCAGTGAACTAAACAAGGCCGGGGAGCTGTTTTTT. Translated, it gives CATSELNKAGELFF. The chain has TRBV24-1 and TRBJ2-2; D not certain. The CDR3 runs to 14 residues. V was shortened by 4 bases and J by 6 bases, with 11 bases between the two germline ends. The germline gives CDR1 KGHDR, CDR2 SFDVKD.

V gene TRBV30 combines with J gene TRBJ2-1, with 11 nucleotides matching TRBD2. In germline, CDR1 is GTSNPN, CDR2 SVGIG (reference sequence). The CDR3 is 15 residues long. V gave up 0 bases and J gave up 10 bases; unmatched junction bases: 8. CDR3 loop: CAWSVTSGRRGEQFF. CDR3 in DNA: TGTGCCTGGAGTGTAACTAGCGGGAGACGAGGGGAGCAGTTCTTC. The full variable domain, rest sourced from reference TRBV30 and TRBJ2-1, is SQTIHQWPATLVQPVGSPLSLECTVEGTSNPNLYWYRQAAGRGLQLLFYSVGIGQISSEVPQNLSASRPQDRQFILSSKKLLLSDSGFYLCAWSVTSGRRGEQFFGPGTRLTVL.

The CDR3 DNA is TGTGCCAGCAGTCTTACTAGCGGGAGCTCCTACGAGCAGTACTTC. Its protein product is CASSLTSGSSYEQYF. The rearrangement uses TRBV6-5 and TRBJ2-7, with TRBD2 matching over 11 bases. Looked up from germline, CDR1 is MNHEY and CDR2 is SVGAGI. The V segment lost 5 bases and the J segment 0 bases; nucleotides outside the gene matches: 3. This CDR3 comprises 15 residues.

The rearrangement uses TRBV29-1 and TRBJ2-2, with a possible D match to TRBD2 (5 bases). Trimming stripped 4 bases from V and 1 base from J, with 7 bases between. This CDR3 comprises 13 residues. The germline CDR1 and CDR2 sequences are SQVTM and ANQGSEA. The CDR3 DNA reads as TGCAGCGTTGGAGGGAAGAACACCGGGGAGCTGTTTTTT. Amino acids: CSVGGKNTGELFF.

This clone was observed once. This rearrangement joins TRBV5-1 to TRBJ2-1; 8 bases fit TRBD2. J was trimmed by 5 bases and V by 3 bases; bases with no gene match: 7. This CDR3 is built from 15 residues. The germline CDR1 and CDR2 sequences are SGHRS and YFSETQ. CDR3 protein: CASSSGLAADNEQFF. As DNA, the CDR3 is TGCGCCAGCAGCTCTGGACTAGCCGCGGACAATGAGCAGTTCTTC.

This chain joins TRBV7-6 and TRBJ2-7; TRBD1 matches 8 bases. The trim removed 7 bases at V and 4 bases at J, leaving 12 bases unmatched. The length of the CDR3 is 15 residues. The germline CDR1 and CDR2 sequences are SGHVS and FNYEAQ. The CDR3 loop is CASNNPGQGVYEQYF. The CDR3, as DNA: TGTGCCAGCAACAACCCCGGACAGGGAGTTTACGAGCAGTACTTC.

The V and J genes are TRBV6-2 or TRBV6-3 and TRBJ1-5, with TRBD1 identical over 7 bases. V dropped 6 bases and J dropped 11; count of bases not matched to a gene: 13. This CDR3 is built from 14 residues. In germline, CDR1 is MNHEY, CDR2 SVGEGT. The CDR3 sequence is CASSHLDRVKTQHF. The CDR3 nucleotides read TGTGCCAGCAGCCACTTAGACAGGGTAAAAACCCAGCATTTT.

The rearrangement links TRBV28 to TRBJ1-3; TRBD1 agrees at 9 bases. CDR1 and CDR2 from the germline V gene are MDHEN and SYDVKM. The CDR3 consists of 15 residues. Germline trimming cut 5 bases from V and 2 bases from J; bases unmatched to any gene: 4. This CDR3 is CASSMGQGPGNTIYF. The CDR3 coding sequence is TGTGCCAGCAGTATGGGACAGGGACCTGGAAACACCATATATTTT.

This chain connects TRBV28 to TRBJ1-1; D is possibly TRBD1 (6 bases). Trimming took off 6 bases at V and 0 bases at J, with 23 bases between the two ends. The CDR3 sequence is 18 residues long. The V gene's germline CDR1 is MDHEN and CDR2 SYDVKM. The DNA of the CDR3 is TGTGCCAGCAGCCCGGGACACCCCAGTTCGGTTATGAACACTGAAGCTTTCTTT. It translates to CASSPGHPSSVMNTEAFF.

The chain recombines TRBV6-5 with TRBJ2-5; TRBD1 matches 9 bases. Trimming removed 6 bases from V and 5 bases from J; junction bases left unmatched: 10. The CDR3 is 15 residues long. Germline values: CDR1 MNHEY, CDR2 SVGAGI. The CDR3 region is CASRDRGFGPETQYF. CDR3 sequence (DNA): TGTGCCAGCAGGGACAGGGGTTTTGGTCCGGAGACCCAGTACTTC.

The rearrangement joins TRBV30 to TRBJ1-1; D may be TRBD1 (5 bases). V was clipped by 3 bases and J by 10 bases, with 12 bases between them. Germline-derived CDR1 and CDR2 are GTSNPN and SVGIG (reference sequence). CDR3 size: 11 residues. CDR3 DNA: TGTGCCTGGAGGGGCGGCGGGACAGCTTTCTTT. It translates to CAWRGGGTAFF.

The chain combines TRBV29-1 with TRBJ1-1; D uncertain. There are 13 residues in the CDR3. V lost 4 bases and J lost 5, with 14 bases in between. CDR1 is SQVTM and CDR2 is ANQGSEA in the germline V gene. This CDR3 is CSVGPLRETEAFF. In DNA, the CDR3 is TGCAGCGTTGGCCCGTTGAGGGAAACTGAAGCTTTCTTT.

V and J are TRBV15 and TRBJ2-7, with 9 bases aligning to TRBD2. The ends lost 1 base at V and 5 bases at J; junction bases unmatched: 9. The CDR3 spans 16 residues. Germline lookup yields CDR1 LNHNV and CDR2 YYDKDF (reference sequence). CDR3 in DNA: TGTGCCACCAGCAGAGCGCGGGGGGGAGGGATCGACGAGCAGTACTTC. Its translation is CATSRARGGGIDEQYF.

On this clone itself: This sample also contains other DNA sequences that code for the same CDR3. This chain connects TRBV15 to TRBJ2-6, with a possible D match to TRBD2 (7 bases). The germline V and J ends were trimmed by 5 bases and 2 bases, with 16 bases remaining between them. This CDR3 contains 17 residues. Germline V gives CDR1 LNHNV, CDR2 YYDKDF (reference sequence). This CDR3 is CATSRGGGSPGANVLTF. DNA of the CDR3: TGTGCCACCAGCCGAGGGGGGGGCTCACCTGGGGCCAACGTCCTGACTTTC.

This rearrangement joins TRBV6-5 to TRBJ1-4, with D unclear. CDR1 and CDR2 from the germline V gene are MNHEY and SVGAGI. The V gene lost 0 bases and the J gene lost 1 base, with 6 bases spanning the gap. The CDR3 totals 15 residues. CDR3 nucleotide sequence: TGTGCCAGCAGTTACTCGGAGGGAACTAATGAAAAACTGTTTTTT. Translation: CASSYSEGTNEKLFF.